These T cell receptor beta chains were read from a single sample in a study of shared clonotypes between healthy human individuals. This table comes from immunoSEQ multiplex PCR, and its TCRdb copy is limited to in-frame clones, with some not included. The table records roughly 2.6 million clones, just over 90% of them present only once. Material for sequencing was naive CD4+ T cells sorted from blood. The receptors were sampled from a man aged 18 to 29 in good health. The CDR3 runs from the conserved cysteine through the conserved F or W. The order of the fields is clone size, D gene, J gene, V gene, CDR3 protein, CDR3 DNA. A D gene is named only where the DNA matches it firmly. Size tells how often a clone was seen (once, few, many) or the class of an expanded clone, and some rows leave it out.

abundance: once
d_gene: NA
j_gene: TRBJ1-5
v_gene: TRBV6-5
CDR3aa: CASSQGPNQPQHF
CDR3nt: TGTGCCAGCAGCCAGGGGCCTAATCAGCCCCAGCATTTT

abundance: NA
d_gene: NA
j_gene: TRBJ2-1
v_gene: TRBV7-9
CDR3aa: CASSWQTLTANEQFF
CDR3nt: TGTGCCAGCAGCTGGCAGACTTTGACAGCGAATGAGCAGTTCTTC

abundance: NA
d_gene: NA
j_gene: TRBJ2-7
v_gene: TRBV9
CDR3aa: CASSVEGGPLGEQYF
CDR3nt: TGTGCCAGCAGCGTAGAGGGGGGCCCCTTGGGCGAGCAGTACTTC

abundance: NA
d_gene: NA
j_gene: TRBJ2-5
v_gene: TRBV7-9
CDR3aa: CASSFIGRGQETQYF
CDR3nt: TGTGCCAGCAGCTTCATAGGGAGGGGGCAAGAGACCCAGTACTTC

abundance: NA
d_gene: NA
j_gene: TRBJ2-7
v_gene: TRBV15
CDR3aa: CATSRDPGISYEQYF
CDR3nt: TGTGCCACCAGCAGAGATCCAGGCATCTCCTACGAGCAGTACTTC

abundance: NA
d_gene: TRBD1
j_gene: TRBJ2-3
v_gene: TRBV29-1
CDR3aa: CSVTRDRSTDTQYF
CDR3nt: TGCAGCGTTACCCGGGACAGGAGCACAGATACGCAGTATTTT

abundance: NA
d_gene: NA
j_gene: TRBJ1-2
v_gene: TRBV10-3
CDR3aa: CAISESSRDNNYGYTF
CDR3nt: TGTGCCATCAGTGAGTCGAGTCGGGACAATAACTATGGCTACACCTTC

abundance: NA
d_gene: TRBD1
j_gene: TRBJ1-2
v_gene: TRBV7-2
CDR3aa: CASSATGYYGYTF
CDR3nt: TGTGCCAGCAGCGCGACAGGGTACTATGGCTACACCTTC

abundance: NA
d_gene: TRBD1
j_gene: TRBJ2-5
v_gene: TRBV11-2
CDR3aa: CASSSFRDRVETQYF
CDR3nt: TGTGCCAGCAGCTCGTTCCGGGACAGGGTCGAGACCCAGTACTTC

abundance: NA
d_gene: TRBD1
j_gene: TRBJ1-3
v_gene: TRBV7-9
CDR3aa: CASSLWDREGNTIYF
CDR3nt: TGTGCCAGCAGCTTATGGGACAGGGAAGGAAACACCATATATTTT

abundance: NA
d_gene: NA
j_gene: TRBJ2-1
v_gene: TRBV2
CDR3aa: CASMVGVVSNEQFF
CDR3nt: TGTGCCAGCATGGTAGGGGTAGTTAGTAATGAGCAGTTCTTC

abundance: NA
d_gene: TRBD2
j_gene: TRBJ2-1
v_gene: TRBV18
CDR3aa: CASSPLLAGGNEQFF
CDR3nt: TGTGCCAGCTCACCACTCCTAGCGGGGGGAAATGAGCAGTTCTTC

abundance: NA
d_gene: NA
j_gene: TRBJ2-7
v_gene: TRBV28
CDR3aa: CASSFTGASYEQYF
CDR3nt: TGTGCCAGCAGTTTTACGGGGGCGTCCTACGAGCAGTACTTC

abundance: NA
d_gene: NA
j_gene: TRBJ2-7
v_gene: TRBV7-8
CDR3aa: CASIRIPDSSYEQYF
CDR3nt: TGTGCCAGCATCCGAATCCCCGACAGCTCCTACGAGCAGTACTTC

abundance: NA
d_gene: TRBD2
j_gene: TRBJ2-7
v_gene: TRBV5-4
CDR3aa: CASSYRAGGPGEQYF
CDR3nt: TGTGCCAGCAGCTATCGGGCGGGAGGGCCGGGTGAGCAGTACTTC

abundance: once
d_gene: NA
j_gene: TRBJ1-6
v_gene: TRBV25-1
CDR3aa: CASSGQVVNSPLHF
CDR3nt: TGTGCCAGCAGTGGCCAGGTCGTAAATTCACCCCTCCACTTT

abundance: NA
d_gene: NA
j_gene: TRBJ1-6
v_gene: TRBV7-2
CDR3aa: CASSLRAQASYNSPLHF
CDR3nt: TGTGCCAGCAGCTTGAGGGCTCAGGCCTCCTATAATTCACCCCTCCACTTT

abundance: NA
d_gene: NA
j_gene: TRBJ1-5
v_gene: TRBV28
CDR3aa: CASSLLGGLNQPQHF
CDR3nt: TGTGCCAGCAGTTTGTTAGGAGGGCTCAATCAGCCCCAGCATTTT

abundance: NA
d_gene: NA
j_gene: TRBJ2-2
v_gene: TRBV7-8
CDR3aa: CASSLMGTGELFF
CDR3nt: TGTGCCAGCAGCTTGATGGGGACCGGGGAGCTGTTTTTT

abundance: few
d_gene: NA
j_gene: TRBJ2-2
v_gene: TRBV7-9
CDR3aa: CASSLGVGTGELFF
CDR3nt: TGTGCCAGCAGCTTGGGGGTCGGCACCGGGGAGCTGTTTTTT

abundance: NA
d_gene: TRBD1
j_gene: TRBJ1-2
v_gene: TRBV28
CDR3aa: CASRTGVAGYTF
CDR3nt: TGTGCCAGCAGAACAGGGGTGGCGGGCTACACCTTC

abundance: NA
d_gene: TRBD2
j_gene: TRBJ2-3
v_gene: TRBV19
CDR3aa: CASSGASGGTDTQYF
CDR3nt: TGTGCCAGTAGTGGGGCTAGCGGAGGAACAGATACGCAGTATTTT

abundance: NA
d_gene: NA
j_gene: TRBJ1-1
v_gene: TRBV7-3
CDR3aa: CASSPRAGKDEAFF
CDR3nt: TGTGCCAGCAGCCCAAGGGCGGGAAAAGACGAAGCTTTCTTT

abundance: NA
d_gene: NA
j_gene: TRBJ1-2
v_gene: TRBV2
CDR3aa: CASTLLGETSYGYTF
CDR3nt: TGTGCCAGCACCCTCTTAGGGGAGACCTCCTATGGCTACACCTTC

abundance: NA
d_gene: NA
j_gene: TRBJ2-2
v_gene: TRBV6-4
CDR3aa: CASSVENTGELFF
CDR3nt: TGTGCCAGCAGTGTGGAGAACACCGGGGAGCTGTTTTTT

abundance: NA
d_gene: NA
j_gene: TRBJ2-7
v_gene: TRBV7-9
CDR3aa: CASSLVDRAYEQYF
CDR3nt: TGTGCCAGCAGCTTAGTAGACCGCGCCTACGAGCAGTACTTC